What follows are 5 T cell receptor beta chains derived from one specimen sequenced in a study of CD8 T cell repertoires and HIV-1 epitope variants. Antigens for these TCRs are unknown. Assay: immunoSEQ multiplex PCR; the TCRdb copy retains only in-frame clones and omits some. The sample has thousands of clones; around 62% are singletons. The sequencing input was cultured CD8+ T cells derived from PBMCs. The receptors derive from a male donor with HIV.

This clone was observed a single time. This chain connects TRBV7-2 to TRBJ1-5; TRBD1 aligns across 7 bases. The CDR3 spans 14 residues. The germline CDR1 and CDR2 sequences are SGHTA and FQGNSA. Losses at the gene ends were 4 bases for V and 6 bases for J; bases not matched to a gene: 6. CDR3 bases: TGTGCCAGCAGCTCTGACAGGGAGGCTCAGCCCCAGCATTTT. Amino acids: CASSSDREAQPQHF. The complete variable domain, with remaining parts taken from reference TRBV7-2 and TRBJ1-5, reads GAGVSQSPSNKVTEKGKDVELRCDPISGHTALYWYRQSLGQGLEFLIYFQGNSAPDKSGLPSDRFSAERTGGSVSTLTIQRTQQEDSAVYLCASSSDREAQPQHFGDGTRLSIL.

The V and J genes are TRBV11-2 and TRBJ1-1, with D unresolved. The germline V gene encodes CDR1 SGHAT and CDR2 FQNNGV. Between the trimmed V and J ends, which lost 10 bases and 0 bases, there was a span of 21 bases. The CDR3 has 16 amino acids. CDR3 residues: CATGRPDGSVNTEAFF. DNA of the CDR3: TGTGCCACCGGGCGGCCAGATGGGTCAGTGAACACTGAAGCTTTCTTT.

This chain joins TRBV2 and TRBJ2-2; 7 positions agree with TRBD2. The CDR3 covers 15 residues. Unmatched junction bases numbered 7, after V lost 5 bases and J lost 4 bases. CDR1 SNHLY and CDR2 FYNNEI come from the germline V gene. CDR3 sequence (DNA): TGTGCCAGCAGTCTCGGACTAGTTCGCACCGGGGAGCTGTTTTTT. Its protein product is CASSLGLVRTGELFF.

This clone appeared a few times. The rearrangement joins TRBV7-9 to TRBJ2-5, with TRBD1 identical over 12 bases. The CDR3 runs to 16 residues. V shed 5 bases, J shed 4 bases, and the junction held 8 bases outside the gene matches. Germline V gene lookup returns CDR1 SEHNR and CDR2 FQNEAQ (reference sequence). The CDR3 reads CASSDPGTGGRETQYF. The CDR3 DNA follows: TGTGCCAGCAGCGACCCCGGGACAGGGGGCAGAGAGACCCAGTACTTC.

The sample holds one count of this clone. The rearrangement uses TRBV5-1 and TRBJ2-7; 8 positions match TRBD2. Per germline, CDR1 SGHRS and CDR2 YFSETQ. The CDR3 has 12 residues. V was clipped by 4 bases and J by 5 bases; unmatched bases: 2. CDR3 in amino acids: CASSNSGDEQYF. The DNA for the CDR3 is TGCGCCAGCAGCAATAGCGGGGACGAGCAGTACTTC.